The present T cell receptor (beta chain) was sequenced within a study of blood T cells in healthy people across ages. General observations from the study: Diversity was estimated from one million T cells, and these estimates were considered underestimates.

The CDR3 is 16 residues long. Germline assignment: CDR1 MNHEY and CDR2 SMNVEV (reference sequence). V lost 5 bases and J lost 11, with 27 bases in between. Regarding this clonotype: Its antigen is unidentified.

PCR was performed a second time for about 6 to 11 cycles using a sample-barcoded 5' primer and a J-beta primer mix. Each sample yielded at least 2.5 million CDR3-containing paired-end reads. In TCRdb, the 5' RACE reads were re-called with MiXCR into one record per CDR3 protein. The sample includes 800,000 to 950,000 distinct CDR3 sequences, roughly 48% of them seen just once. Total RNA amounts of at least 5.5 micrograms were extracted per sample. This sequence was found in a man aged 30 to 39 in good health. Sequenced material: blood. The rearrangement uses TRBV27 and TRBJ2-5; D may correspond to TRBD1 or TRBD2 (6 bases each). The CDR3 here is CASSATEGGHYNEQYF. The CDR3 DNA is TGTGCCAGCAGTGCCACGGAGGGGGGACACTACAATGAGCAGTACTTC.